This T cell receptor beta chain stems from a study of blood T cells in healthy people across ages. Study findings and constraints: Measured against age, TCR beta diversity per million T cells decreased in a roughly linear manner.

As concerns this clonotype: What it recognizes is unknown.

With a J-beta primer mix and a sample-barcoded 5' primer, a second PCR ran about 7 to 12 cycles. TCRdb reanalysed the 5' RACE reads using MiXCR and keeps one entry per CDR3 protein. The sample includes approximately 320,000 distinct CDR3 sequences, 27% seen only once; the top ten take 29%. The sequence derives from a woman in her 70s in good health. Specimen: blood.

In nucleotides, the CDR3 is TGTGCCAGCAGCAAAAGTTCGGGCAATGAGCAGTTCTTC. Its protein product is CASSKSSGNEQFF. The chain recombines TRBV9 with TRBJ2-5; D is undetermined. The DNA matches TRBJ2-1 better at its end, which makes the J call doubtful. Germline assignment: CDR1 SGDLS and CDR2 YYNGEE. The CDR3 loop spans 13 amino acids.